The clone carrying this T cell receptor (beta chain) was observed a handful of times. Germline CDR1 is LNHDA and CDR2 is SQIVND (reference sequence). The ends lost 3 bases at V and 7 bases at J; junction bases unmatched: 4. CDR3 size: 13 residues. The data originate from a study of T cells in Graves' hyperthyroidism and ophthalmopathy. TCR beta CDR3 sequences were amplified from RNA transcripts. The HTBI set primed first-round TCR CDR3 RT-PCR. TCRdb called the multiplex PCR reads again in MiXCR, with one record for every CDR3 protein. The sample records about 360,000 distinct CDR3 sequences, around 14% being singletons. In making diagnoses, clinical symptoms, serum thyroxine and TRAb, thyroid ultrasound and orbital computed tomography were all used.

Material for sequencing was blood. The chain combines TRBV19 with TRBJ2-7; 9 bases fit TRBD2. The receptor's source is a woman between 18 and 29 years old with Graves' hyperthyroidism. CDR3 in DNA: TGTGCCAGTAGTATGGGACTAGCAGGGGAGCAGTACTTC. Encoded protein: CASSMGLAGEQYF.